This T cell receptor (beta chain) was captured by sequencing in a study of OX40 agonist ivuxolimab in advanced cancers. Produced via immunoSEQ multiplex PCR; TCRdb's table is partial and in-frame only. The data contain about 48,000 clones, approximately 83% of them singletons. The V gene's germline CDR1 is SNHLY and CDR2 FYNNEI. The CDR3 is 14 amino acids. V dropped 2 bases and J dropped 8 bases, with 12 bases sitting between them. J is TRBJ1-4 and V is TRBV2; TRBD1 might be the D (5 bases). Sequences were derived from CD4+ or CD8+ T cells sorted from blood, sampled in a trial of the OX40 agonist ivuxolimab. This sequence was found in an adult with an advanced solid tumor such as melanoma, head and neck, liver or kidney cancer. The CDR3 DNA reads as TGTGCCAGCAGTGAACCGGGGACTCGGGAAAAACTGTTTTTT. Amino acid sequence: CASSEPGTREKLFF. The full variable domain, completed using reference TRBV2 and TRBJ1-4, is EPEVTQTPSHQVTQMGQEVILRCVPISNHLYFYWYRQILGQKVEFLVSFYNNEISEKSEIFDDQFSVERPDGSNFTLKIRSTKLEDSAMYFCASSEPGTREKLFFGSGTQLSVL.